This T cell receptor beta chain appears in the sequencing data of a study of shared clonotypes between healthy human individuals. To note about this clone: Its target is not known.

Naive CD8 cells lacked CD45RO, underwent positive selection for CCR7 and left out terminally differentiated effector memory CD45RA+ cells. Whole-study results and caveats: Despite large depth, sorted-subset datasets appeared incompletely sequenced. For naive CD4 cells, approximately 5% of clonotypes were shared across a handful of donors. Across subsets, estimated richness was generally greater for naive than for memory populations. Apart from blood, nothing was sampled; tissue repertoires likely differ.

CDR1 is MNHEY and CDR2 is SMNVEV in the germline V gene (reference sequence). There are 15 residues in the CDR3. Trimming removed 5 bases from V and 0 bases from J; junction bases left unmatched: 4. Assay used: immunoSEQ multiplex PCR; TCRdb lists only in-frame clones, some missing. The repertoire holds about 2,200,000 clones, just over 90% seen once, with 1.5% to 2% in the top ten. The source material was naive CD8+ T cells from PBMCs. The clonotype originates from a man in his late teens or twenties in good health. Some clones in this sample may be carry-over from other donors' samples. J is TRBJ2-7 and V is TRBV27, with 10 bases matching TRBD1. The CDR3 loop is CASSTWTGGSYEQYF. In DNA, the CDR3 is TGTGCCAGCAGTACCTGGACAGGGGGCTCCTACGAGCAGTACTTC.